This T cell receptor (beta chain) was identified in a study of human T cells and chemical hapten exposure. As for the study in general: Variation in per-sample TCR yields came mainly from small pooled library volume differences.

Time point in this sample: patch test 1, 2 weeks after DPC sensitization. Treatment reported: therapeutic diphenylcyclopropenone sensitization with weekly scalp DPC. TCRdb re-called the RACE reads with MiXCR, one entry per CDR3 protein. Of 74,000 or so distinct CDR3 sequences listed, approximately 12% are singletons. The CDR3 totals 14 residues. The V and J ends lost 8 bases and 3 bases, in that order; junction bases with no gene match: 9. Germline-derived CDR1 and CDR2 are GTSNPN and SVGIG (reference sequence). This clonotype was picked up many times. V usage is TRBV30 and J usage is TRBJ2-3; 9 nucleotides line up with TRBD1. The sample consisted of whole blood, taken in connection with sensitization to the hapten diphenylcyclopropenone (DPC). The receptor's source is a woman in her fifties or sixties with alopecia areata. Some clones in this sample may be carry-over from other donors' samples. Here the CDR3 DNA reads TGTGCCGGGACAGGGTTCGGGGTGACAGATACGCAGTATTTT. Translation gives CAGTGFGVTDTQYF.